Listed here is a single T cell receptor (beta chain). Its target is unknown. CDR1 and CDR2 from the germline V gene are SGHKS and YYEKEE (reference sequence). With 0 bases removed from V and 1 base from J, the gap between germline ends came to 8 bases. The CDR3 has 14 amino acids. This record belongs to a study of vaccination and CD4 T cells after COVID-19. An Oncomine TCR Beta short-read assay was used to sequence the DNA from cultured CD4+ T cells. Scientists extracted genomic DNA from CD4+ T cells grown in culture. TCRdb re-derived calls from the PCR reads in MiXCR, one entry per CDR3 protein. The sample holds around 13,000 distinct CDR3 sequences; over 30% are singletons and the top ten take about a sixth. Treatment of the sample: approximately nine-day PBMC culture with coronavirus spike peptide pools or control peptides (ViraFEST assay).

Input material: cultured CD4+ T cells from blood. The rearrangement joins TRBV5-5 to TRBJ2-7, with TRBD1 as a possible D gene (5 bases). The sequence derives from a human donor with COVID-19. This CDR3 reads CASSLDPGSYEQYF. Written as DNA, the CDR3 is TGTGCCAGCAGCTTGGATCCAGGGTCCTACGAGCAGTACTTC.